Listed below are T cell receptor beta chains from one sample, sequenced in a study of regulatory T cells in long-lasting Graves disease. One entry per CDR3 protein results from TCRdb running MiXCR on the multiplex PCR reads. The sample holds about 540,000 distinct CDR3 sequences, approximately 15% seen once. The same sample was also used in a study of T cells in Graves' hyperthyroidism and ophthalmopathy.

Source: peripheral blood mononuclear cells (PBMCs), taken at new diagnosis, from a patient treated with antithyroid drugs. The receptors here all came from a man aged 30 to 45 with Graves disease. Both conserved end residues are part of each CDR3. D genes are given only for firm matches. Only some rows state a clone size, as once, few, many or a class for expanded clones.

D	V	size	J	DNA	CDR3
NA	TRBV6-1	NA	TRBJ2-7	TGTGCCAGCAGTACTAATAGGGTTTGG	CASSTNRVW
NA	TRBV2	many	TRBJ1-2	TGTGCCAGCAGTGGTTCGCGCAGGGATGGCTACACCTTC	CASSGSRRDGYTF
NA	TRBV12-3/TRBV12-4	many	TRBJ1-1	TGTGCCAGCAGCTTTGATAGGGGTGGGAACACTGAAGCTTTCTTT	CASSFDRGGNTEAFF
NA	TRBV5-1	NA	TRBJ2-2	TGCGCCAGCAGCTTGGCCGACAGTAACACCGGGGAGCTGTTTTTT	CASSLADSNTGELFF
NA	TRBV12-3/TRBV12-4	many	TRBJ1-4	TGTGCCAGCAGTCCTTTGATTGGGGGAGGTGAAAAACTGTTTTTT	CASSPLIGGGEKLFF
TRBD1	TRBV5-4	few	TRBJ2-5	TGTGCCAGCAGCGCTACAGGGGGCCTTGAAGAGACCCAGTACTTC	CASSATGGLEETQYF
NA	TRBV3-1	NA	TRBJ2-7	TGTGCCAGCAGCCAGGCCAGATCGACGCAGTACTTC	CASSQARSTQYF
TRBD1	TRBV7-6	few	TRBJ2-1	TGTGCCAGCAGCTTAGCGGGACAGTCGCAGTTCTTC	CASSLAGQSQFF
NA	TRBV6-1	NA	TRBJ1-3	TGTGCCAGCAGGCGCGGGGGGGTCGCTGGAAACACCATATATTTT	CASRRGGVAGNTIYF
TRBD2	TRBV28	many	TRBJ2-1	TGTGCCAGTCCCAGAACCCCAGACGGGTGCAAGACTAGCGGGGAGGGGAATGAGCAGTTCTTC	CASPRTPDGCKTSGEGNEQFF
NA	TRBV6-5	many	TRBJ1-5	TGTGCCAGCAGTTACTCGGTGACAAGCAATCAGCCCCAGCATTTT	CASSYSVTSNQPQHF
NA	TRBV12-3/TRBV12-4	many	TRBJ2-5	TGTGCCAGCAGTTCCGGAACTAGGAGTGTGACCCAGTACTTC	CASSSGTRSVTQYF
NA	TRBV30	many	TRBJ2-5	TGTGCCTTGAGTCCTTTACAAGAGACCCAGTACTTC	CALSPLQETQYF
NA	TRBV2	few	TRBJ1-5	TGTGCCAGCAGGAATGGGGCATCCTATAGCAATCAGCCCCAGCATTTT	CASRNGASYSNQPQHF
NA	TRBV7-2	many	TRBJ2-2	TGTGCCAGCAGCCCACCTAGCGCCAACACCGGGGAGCTGTTTTTT	CASSPPSANTGELFF
NA	TRBV10-3	few	TRBJ1-2	TGTGCCATCAGTGAGCGCACAGGGACGGATGGCTACACCTTC	CAISERTGTDGYTF